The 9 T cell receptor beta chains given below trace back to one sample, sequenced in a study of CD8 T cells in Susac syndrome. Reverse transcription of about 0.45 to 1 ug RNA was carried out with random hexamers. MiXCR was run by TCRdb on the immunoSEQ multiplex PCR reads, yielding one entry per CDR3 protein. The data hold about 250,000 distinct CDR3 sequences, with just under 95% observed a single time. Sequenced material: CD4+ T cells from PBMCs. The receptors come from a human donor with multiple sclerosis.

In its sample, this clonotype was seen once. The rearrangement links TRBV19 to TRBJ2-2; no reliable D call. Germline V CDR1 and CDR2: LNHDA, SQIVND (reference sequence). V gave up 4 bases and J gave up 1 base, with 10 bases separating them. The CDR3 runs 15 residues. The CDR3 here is CASSTRQLNTGELFF. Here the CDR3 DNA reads TGTGCCAGTAGTACTAGGCAGCTGAACACCGGGGAGCTGTTTTTT.

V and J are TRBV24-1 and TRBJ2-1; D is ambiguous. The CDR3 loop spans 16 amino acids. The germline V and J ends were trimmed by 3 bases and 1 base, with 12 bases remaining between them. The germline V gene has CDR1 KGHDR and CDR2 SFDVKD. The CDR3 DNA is TGTGCCACCAGTGATCGTGCTTTGGATTCCTACAATGAGCAGTTCTTC. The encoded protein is CATSDRALDSYNEQFF.

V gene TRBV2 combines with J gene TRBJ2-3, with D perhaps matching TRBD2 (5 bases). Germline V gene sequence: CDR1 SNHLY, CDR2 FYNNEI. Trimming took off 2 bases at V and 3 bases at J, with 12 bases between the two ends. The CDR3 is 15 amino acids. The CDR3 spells CASSERSGWTDTQYF. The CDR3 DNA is TGTGCCAGCAGTGAACGGTCGGGATGGACAGATACGCAGTATTTT.

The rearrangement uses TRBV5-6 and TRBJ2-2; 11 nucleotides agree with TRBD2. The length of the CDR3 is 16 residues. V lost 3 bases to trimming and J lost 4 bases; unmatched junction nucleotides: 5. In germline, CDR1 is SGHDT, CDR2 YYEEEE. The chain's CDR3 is CASSWGLAAATGELFF. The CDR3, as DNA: TGTGCCAGCAGCTGGGGACTAGCGGCGGCCACCGGGGAGCTGTTTTTT. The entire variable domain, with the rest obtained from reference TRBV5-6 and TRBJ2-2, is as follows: DAGVTQSPTHLIKTRGQQVTLRCSPKSGHDTVSWYQQALGQGPQFIFQYYEEEERQRGNFPDRFSGHQFPNYSSELNVNALLLGDSALYLCASSWGLAAATGELFFGEGSRLTVL.

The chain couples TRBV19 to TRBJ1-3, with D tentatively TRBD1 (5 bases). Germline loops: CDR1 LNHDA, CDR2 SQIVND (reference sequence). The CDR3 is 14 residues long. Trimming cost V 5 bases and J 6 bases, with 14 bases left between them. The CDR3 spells CASSLRRGLNTIYF. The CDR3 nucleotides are TGTGCCAGTAGTCTCCGAAGGGGATTAAACACCATATATTTT.

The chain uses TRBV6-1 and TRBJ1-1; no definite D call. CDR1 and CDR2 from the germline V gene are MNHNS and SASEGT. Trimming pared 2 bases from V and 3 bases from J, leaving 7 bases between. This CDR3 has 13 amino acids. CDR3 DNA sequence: TGTGCCAGCAGTGAAAGTAGTGACACTGAAGCTTTCTTT. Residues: CASSESSDTEAFF.

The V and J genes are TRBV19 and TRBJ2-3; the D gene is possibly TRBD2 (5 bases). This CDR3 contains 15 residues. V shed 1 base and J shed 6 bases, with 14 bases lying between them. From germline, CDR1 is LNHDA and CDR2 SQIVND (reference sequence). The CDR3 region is CASSIVGATGDTQYF. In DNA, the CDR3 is TGTGCCAGTAGTATAGTGGGAGCAACGGGGGATACGCAGTATTTT.

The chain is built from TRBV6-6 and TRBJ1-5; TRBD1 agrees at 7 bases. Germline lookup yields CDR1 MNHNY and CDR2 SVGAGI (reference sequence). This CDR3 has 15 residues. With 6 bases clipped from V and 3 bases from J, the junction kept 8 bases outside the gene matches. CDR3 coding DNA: TGTGCCAGCAGGGGTGGGACAGCATACAATCAGCCCCAGCATTTT. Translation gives CASRGGTAYNQPQHF.

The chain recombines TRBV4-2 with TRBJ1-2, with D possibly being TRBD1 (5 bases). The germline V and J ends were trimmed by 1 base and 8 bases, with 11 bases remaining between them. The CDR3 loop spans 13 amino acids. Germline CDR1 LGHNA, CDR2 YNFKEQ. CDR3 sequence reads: CASSQVVGGGYTF. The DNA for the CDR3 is TGTGCCAGCAGCCAAGTGGTGGGGGGGGGCTACACCTTC.